This T cell receptor beta chain was sequenced during a study of T-cell memory formation after mild COVID-19 (dated by TCRdb to the early 2020s). Background for the entire study: TCR sequence clusters from the two donors were found to be largely donor specific. In a couple of donors, T-cell clones that expanded and contracted after mild COVID-19 were tracked by sequencing TCRalpha and TCRbeta repertoires over time. The cohort comprised two young, previously healthy adult volunteers, one female and one male. Points the paper makes about the study in general: Contracting CD4+ clones turned up mainly in the CM and EM memory subsets, whereas EMRA was where CD8+ clones were enriched. Clones that contracted from day 15 to 85 showed balanced CD4/CD8 phenotypes, whereas a second wave of clones that expanded from day 15 to 37 leaned towards CD4+. Some responding clones were detected in pre-infection memory, suggesting pre-existing cross-reactive memory T cells joined the SARS-CoV-2 response. The second-wave clones that peaked on day 37 were not confirmed to be SARS-CoV-2 specific. The study included only a couple of mild cases, and larger cohorts that include severe cases with pre-infection samples were judged to be necessary.

PBMCs were isolated by Ficoll-Paque density gradient centrifugation. Sequencing instrument: Illumina NovaSeq 6000. TCRalpha and TCRbeta cDNA libraries were constructed by 5'RACE with constant-segment primers, with sample barcodes and unique molecular identifiers being introduced. Trizol reagent was used to extract RNA from every sample. Amplification of the libraries took two PCR steps, and the second step added a second sample barcode plus Illumina TruSeq adapters. Sequencing of libraries was performed on an Illumina NovaSeq with 2 x 150 bp paired-end reads. In the original analysis: The reads were demultiplexed and collapsed into UMI-guided consensus sequences using migec v1.2.7. Using mixcr v2.1.11, the UMI consensuses were aligned to TRA and TRB V and J templates and assembled into clonotypes. A clonotype was counted as expanded or contracted only when both edgeR and NoisET called the clonotype significant, with the noise models trained on biological replicates. For edgeR calls, a false discovery rate-adjusted p below 0.01 and a log2 fold-change threshold of 1 were applied. As an exploratory analysis of dynamics, PCA with hierarchical clustering was applied to max-normalized trajectories of the 1000 most abundant clonotypes. The CD4 or CD8 phenotype of responding clones was assigned using the separately sequenced CD4+ and CD8+ repertoires. TCRdb applied fastp at Q25 and MiXCR to the public reads, then kept only in-frame beta chains. Each CDR3 protein appears once, grouped with its most common genes and DNA. V and J calls and clone size were set by TCRdb, not the authors. The sample contains hundreds of thousands of distinct CDR3 sequences, over 15% of them found a single time. The ten largest clonotypes hold over 2% of the sample.

Comments on this clonotype: Its antigen remains undetermined. Qualities for individual bases were not recorded, and no much larger clone is one base off.

Its CDR3 holds 16 amino acids, cysteine through phenylalanine. Just the 48-base CDR3 DNA is kept, in frame starting at base 1. The receptor's source is an adult woman who had mild COVID-19 (a few samples of this study predate the infection). The sample titles of this study are shuffled in the database, so cell type and time point are left out; the donor was told from shared clones. The sequence links TRBV21-1 to TRBJ2-7; the DNA was not compared with TRBD1, the D call given in the table. TRBV21-1 has pseudogene status. Sequencing input: PBMCs or a T cell subset sorted from them (not recorded which). CDR3 region: CASSKRGGDRAYEQYF. The DNA reads as follows: TGTGCCAGCAGCAAAAGGGGCGGGGACAGGGCTTACGAGCAGTACTTC.